The rows below give T cell receptor beta chains drawn from one sample of a study of T cell repertoires in cytomegalovirus infection. TCRdb called the reads again in MiXCR, with one record for every CDR3 protein. The table lists some 110,000 distinct CDR3 sequences, about 9.4% of them singletons. These TCRs are of unknown antigen specificity. Material: PBMCs, sequenced either directly or after in vitro stimulation (not recorded which). The receptors here all came from a human donor in good health (CMV status not recorded). Some clones in this sample may be carry-over from other donors' samples. The CDR3 runs from the conserved cysteine through the conserved F or W. Fields, in order: J gene, V gene, CDR3 protein.

J: TRBJ2-1
V: TRBV24-1
CDR3: CATSDSPGGRGGRGNEQFF

J: TRBJ2-2
V: TRBV12-3/TRBV12-4
CDR3: CASSFFSGELFF

J: TRBJ2-5
V: TRBV5-6
CDR3: CASSLVAGVTSTQYF

J: TRBJ2-3
V: TRBV4-3
CDR3: CASSQAAGVGTDTQYF

J: TRBJ1-2
V: TRBV19
CDR3: CASSIDRGGTVYGYTF

J: TRBJ2-7
V: TRBV27
CDR3: CASSRIMGQGAGEQYF

J: TRBJ1-1
V: TRBV19
CDR3: CASSGRRSWDTEAFF

J: TRBJ2-2
V: TRBV7-2
CDR3: CASSFANTGELFF

J: TRBJ2-1
V: TRBV11-2
CDR3: CASSWTSGRAVYNEQFF

J: TRBJ2-1
V: TRBV10-2
CDR3: CASLPANYNEQFF

J: TRBJ2-7
V: TRBV11-2
CDR3: CASSLRAGRRYEQYF

J: TRBJ2-3
V: TRBV7-9
CDR3: CASSSLPSGVSTDTQYF

J: TRBJ2-2
V: TRBV5-1
CDR3: CASSYRDRGEQNTGELFF

J: TRBJ2-3
V: TRBV9
CDR3: CASSVRQGPDTQYF

J: TRBJ1-5
V: TRBV2
CDR3: CASRGGQGARQPQHF

J: TRBJ1-2
V: TRBV19
CDR3: CASSHRQANYGYTF